The 18 T cell receptor beta chains in this list originate from one sample, sequenced in a study of CD8+CD57+ T cells in acquired aplastic anemia. Genomic DNA served as template for TCR beta VDJ and CDR3 profiling. MiXCR, applied by TCRdb to the reads, yields one record per CDR3 protein. The sample holds roughly 220,000 distinct CDR3 sequences, roughly 60% seen once. The patients chosen for sequencing had shown expansion of CD8+CD57+ cells (detected by flow cytometry). The sequencing input was sorted CD4+, CD8+, or CD8+CD57+ T cells (not recorded which) from PBMCs. All receptors come from a human donor with aplastic anemia.

The chain links TRBV2 to TRBJ2-5; possible D gene TRBD1, 6 bases. V lost 6 bases and J lost 3, with 11 bases in between. The CDR3 runs 13 residues. Germline V lookup: CDR1 SNHLY, CDR2 FYNNEI. The CDR3 DNA is TGTGCCAGCAGCGGACAGCGAGAAGAGACCCAGTACTTC. Translated, it gives CASSGQREETQYF.

CDR3 coding DNA: TGTGCCAGCAGCTTAGATACGGGAGCCACAGATACGCAGTATTTT. Its translation: CASSLDTGATDTQYF. This rearrangement joins TRBV7-6 to TRBJ2-3; TRBD2 is a possible D gene (6 bases). This CDR3 is 15 amino acids long. Deletions cut 1 base from V and 2 bases from J, with 10 bases between. Germline CDR1 and CDR2: SGHVS and FNYEAQ.

The CDR3 loop is CSAPGLAIYNEQFF. The CDR3 region has the DNA TGCAGCGCGCCGGGACTAGCGATCTACAATGAGCAGTTCTTC. The V and J genes are TRBV29-1 and TRBJ2-1, with TRBD2 identical over 10 bases. Germline V gene sequence: CDR1 SQVTM, CDR2 ANQGSEA. The CDR3 has 14 residues. V lost 7 bases, J lost 3 bases, and 6 bases stayed unmatched.

The rearrangement links TRBV9 to TRBJ2-5; D possibly corresponds to TRBD1 (6 bases). Trimming left V 0 bases short and J 2 bases short, with 11 bases between. This CDR3 has 15 amino acids. Germline values: CDR1 SGDLS, CDR2 YYNGEE. The DNA for the CDR3 is TGTGCCAGCAGCGTAGAAGGGACACGACAAGAGACCCAGTACTTC. Encoded protein: CASSVEGTRQETQYF.

The V call is TRBV10-3, the J call TRBJ2-7; no firm D call. Trimming stripped 0 bases from V and 3 bases from J, with 6 bases between. Per germline, CDR1 ENHRY and CDR2 SYGVKD. The CDR3 has 13 residues. In DNA, the CDR3 is TGTGCCATCAGTGAGTCATCTGACTACGAGCAGTACTTC. This codes for CAISESSDYEQYF.

This clonotype has at least ten counts. The genes are TRBV2 and TRBJ2-1, with unresolved D. V lost 5 bases, J lost 3 bases, and 11 bases lay in between. The germline gives CDR1 SNHLY, CDR2 FYNNEI. The CDR3 is 14 amino acids. In DNA, the CDR3 is TGTGCCAGCAGTTCAGGCAGATACTACAATGAGCAGTTCTTC. Translation: CASSSGRYYNEQFF.

V and J are TRBV20-1 and TRBJ2-7; tentatively, D is TRBD2 (7 bases). V lost 6 bases to trimming and J lost 1 base, with 13 bases between them. From germline, CDR1 is DFQATT and CDR2 SNEGSKA (reference sequence). CDR3 length: 13 residues. The CDR3 DNA reads TGCAGTGCCCCGGGGGGCGGATCCTACGAGCAGTACTTC. Translating it yields CSAPGGGSYEQYF.

In this sample, this clonotype turned up once. The V call is TRBV5-1, the J call TRBJ1-3; no clear D gene. Germline assignment: CDR1 SGHRS and CDR2 YFSETQ. The germline V and J ends were trimmed by 9 bases and 0 bases, with 13 bases remaining between them. The CDR3 has 14 amino acids. CDR3 in amino acids: CATTISHSGNTIYF. CDR3 nucleotides: TGCGCCACCACTATCTCCCACTCTGGAAACACCATATATTTT.

The chain is built from TRBV10-3 and TRBJ2-3, with 8 bases aligning to TRBD1. The germline V gene has CDR1 ENHRY and CDR2 SYGVKD. This CDR3 has 17 amino acids. Germline trimming cut 7 bases from V and 2 bases from J; bases unmatched to any gene: 14. The CDR3 region is CAINAAHSGQVTDTQYF. CDR3 nucleotide sequence: TGTGCCATCAATGCGGCGCATTCGGGACAGGTCACAGATACGCAGTATTTT.

In the case of this clonotype: One junction end disagrees with the germline gene, perhaps due to a read error. In DNA, the CDR3 is TGTGCCAGCAGCTCAGGGGGCGGCTACGAGCAGTACTTT. The encoded protein is CASSSGGGYEQYF. The rearrangement joins TRBV14 to TRBJ2-7; 8 bases agree with TRBD1. Looked up from germline, CDR1 is SGHDN and CDR2 is FVKESK. The CDR3 has 13 residues.

This clonotype was recorded many times. The CDR3 nucleotides read TGCGCCAGCAGGAGGGGACAGTTGAACACAGATACGCAGTATTTT. Its protein product is CASRRGQLNTDTQYF. The V and J genes are TRBV5-1 and TRBJ2-3, with 7 positions matching TRBD1. The J segment lost 2 bases and the V segment lost 5 bases, leaving 8 bases of the junction unmatched. The germline gives CDR1 SGHRS, CDR2 YFSETQ. CDR3 size: 15 residues. The entire variable domain, with the rest obtained from reference TRBV5-1 and TRBJ2-3, is as follows: KAGVTQTPRYLIKTRGQQVTLSCSPISGHRSVSWYQQTPGQGLQFLFEYFSETQRNKGNFPGRFSGRQFSNSRSEMNVSTLELGDSALYLCASRRGQLNTDTQYFGPGTRLTVL.

The chain combines TRBV7-6 with TRBJ2-7; D remains unclear. The length of the CDR3 is 13 residues. Between the trimmed V and J ends, which lost 6 bases and 4 bases, there was a span of 13 bases. The germline gives CDR1 SGHVS, CDR2 FNYEAQ. The chain's CDR3 is CASSPDGRYEQYF. CDR3 coding DNA: TGTGCCAGCAGTCCGGACGGAAGGTACGAGCAGTACTTC.

The rearrangement joins TRBV2 to TRBJ1-5; D gene uncertain. CDR1 SNHLY and CDR2 FYNNEI come from the germline V gene. Trimming took 7 bases from V and 0 from J, leaving 4 bases between them. This CDR3 contains 12 residues. The CDR3 reads CASTDSNQPQHF. The CDR3 nucleotides are TGTGCCAGCACGGATAGCAATCAGCCCCAGCATTTT.

This chain uses TRBV7-4 with TRBJ1-1, with D unresolved. The CDR3 loop spans 13 amino acids. Trimming shortened V by 2 bases and J by 4 bases, and 8 bases separated the two germline ends. Germline loops: CDR1 SGHVT, CDR2 SQSDAQ. This CDR3 is CASSLFEGTEAFF. The CDR3 DNA reads as TGTGCCAGCAGCTTATTCGAAGGCACTGAAGCTTTCTTT. The full variable domain, in which reference TRBV7-4 and TRBJ1-1 provide the parts outside the CDR3, is GAGVSQSPRYKVAKRGRDVALRCDSISGHVTLYWYRQTLGQGSEVLTYSQSDAQRDKSGRPSGRFSAERPERSVSTLKIQRTEQGDSAVYLCASSLFEGTEAFFGQGTRLTVV.

This chain links TRBV9 with TRBJ1-2; no firm D call. Trimming took 4 bases from V and 8 from J, leaving 12 bases between them. Per germline, CDR1 SGDLS and CDR2 YYNGEE. The CDR3 is 12 amino acids. CDR3 sequence (DNA): TGTGCCAGCAGCCATCCAAGGCGGGGCTACACCTTC. Encoded protein: CASSHPRRGYTF.

Comments on this clonotype: At one end the junction does not follow the germline gene, possibly because of a read error. CDR3 region: CASSQFVF. The DNA for the CDR3 is TGCGCCAGCAGCCAATTTGTCTTC. V usage is TRBV4-1 and J usage is TRBJ2-6; D unresolved. Germline CDR1 reads MGHRA; CDR2 reads YSYEKL. The CDR3 consists of 8 residues.

Comment on this clonotype: A junction boundary mismatches the germline segment, possibly from a read error. The chain has TRBV15 and TRBJ1-3; 7 positions match TRBD1. Germline CDR1 and CDR2: LNHNV and YYDKDF (reference sequence). The CDR3 is 14 amino acids. CDR3 in DNA: TGTGCCACCAGCGGAGACAGGGCGGGAAACACCATATATTTT. This gives the protein CATSGDRAGNTIYF.

The rearrangement uses TRBV5-1 and TRBJ2-1; 8 nucleotides line up with TRBD2. Germline values: CDR1 SGHRS, CDR2 YFSETQ. CDR3 length: 14 amino acids. The V and J ends lost 4 bases and 2 bases, in that order; junction bases with no gene match: 2. CDR3 protein: CASSPGGAYNEQFF. CDR3 bases: TGCGCCAGCAGCCCGGGGGGGGCCTACAATGAGCAGTTCTTC.